Below are 4 T cell receptor beta chains sequenced from a single sample in a study of blood T cell repertoires in COVID-19. Assay used: immunoSEQ multiplex PCR; TCRdb lists only in-frame clones, some missing. The table includes about 260,000 clones, around nine tenths detected once. Sample: peripheral blood. The receptors originated from a woman in her twenties or thirties with COVID-19, enrolled during active disease.

The chain employs TRBV2 and TRBJ2-2; D possibly corresponds to TRBD2 (5 bases). Per the germline V gene, CDR1 is SNHLY and CDR2 is FYNNEI. The CDR3 length is 15 residues. Deletions cut 4 bases from V and 4 bases from J, with 13 bases between. CDR3 residues: CASSAGSGVTGELFF. The CDR3 coding sequence is TGTGCCAGCAGTGCTGGGAGCGGAGTCACCGGGGAGCTGTTTTTT.

The chain carries TRBV6-5 and TRBJ1-2; D is unresolved. There are 12 residues in the CDR3. Trimming took 7 bases from V and 4 from J, leaving 10 bases between them. Germline CDR1 is MNHEY and CDR2 is SVGAGI. The DNA of the CDR3 is TGTGCCAGCAAATCCTCGGTCTATGGCTACACCTTC. It translates to CASKSSVYGYTF.

This sequence joins TRBV5-4 and TRBJ2-5; TRBD1 matches at 7 bases. CDR1 is SGHNT, CDR2 YYREEE, per germline (reference sequence). This CDR3 is 14 amino acids long. The V segment lost 2 bases and the J segment 1 base; nucleotides outside the gene matches: 2. DNA for the CDR3: TGTGCCAGCAGCTTAAGGACAGGCCAAGAGACCCAGTACTTC. This sequence encodes CASSLRTGQETQYF.

This clone has only a few counts. The CDR3 loop reads CASSPRTRATGELFF. The CDR3 DNA is TGTGCCAGCAGCCCGAGAACGCGGGCCACCGGGGAGCTGTTTTTT. V gene TRBV9 combines with J gene TRBJ2-2; tentative D call: TRBD2 (5 bases). Germline-derived CDR1 and CDR2 are SGDLS and YYNGEE. Trimming left V 4 bases short and J 4 bases short, with 14 bases between. The CDR3 has 15 residues. The full variable domain, its missing parts supplied by reference TRBV9 and TRBJ2-2, is DSGVTQTPKHLITATGQRVTLRCSPRSGDLSVYWYQQSLDQGLQFLIQYYNGEERAKGNILERFSAQQFPDLHSELNLSSLELGDSALYFCASSPRTRATGELFFGEGSRLTVL.